This T cell receptor beta chain comes out of a study of stem cell transplantation in POMP-related autoinflammatory disease. About the research overall: Pre-transplant patients had naive-skewed CD4+ T cells and few CD8+ T cells. Study-wide results and caveats: Unique TRB V-J gene pairings were limited in number in patients with PRAID. In patients with PRAID, every analyzed T-cell subset tended to show lower diversity and higher clonality.

The table came from immunoSEQ multiplex PCR; TCRdb's copy has only in-frame clones and leaves some out. The sample has about 32,000 clones; 85% to 90% are singletons. PRAID featured prominent immunodeficiency. As to this clone: The antigen remains unidentified.

The CDR3 sequence is 14 residues long. Looked up from germline, CDR1 is SGHRS and CDR2 is YFSETQ. With 1 base removed from V and 0 bases from J, the gap between germline ends came to 4 bases. Sequences were derived from CD4+ T cells from PBMCs, sampled before stem cell transplantation. This rearrangement joins TRBV5-1 to TRBJ1-4, with no clear D. This clonotype was sampled from a human donor with POMP-related autoinflammation and immune dysregulation (PRAID). CDR3 nucleotide sequence: TGCGCCAGCAGCTTGACAGCAACTAATGAAAAACTGTTTTTT. It translates to CASSLTATNEKLFF.